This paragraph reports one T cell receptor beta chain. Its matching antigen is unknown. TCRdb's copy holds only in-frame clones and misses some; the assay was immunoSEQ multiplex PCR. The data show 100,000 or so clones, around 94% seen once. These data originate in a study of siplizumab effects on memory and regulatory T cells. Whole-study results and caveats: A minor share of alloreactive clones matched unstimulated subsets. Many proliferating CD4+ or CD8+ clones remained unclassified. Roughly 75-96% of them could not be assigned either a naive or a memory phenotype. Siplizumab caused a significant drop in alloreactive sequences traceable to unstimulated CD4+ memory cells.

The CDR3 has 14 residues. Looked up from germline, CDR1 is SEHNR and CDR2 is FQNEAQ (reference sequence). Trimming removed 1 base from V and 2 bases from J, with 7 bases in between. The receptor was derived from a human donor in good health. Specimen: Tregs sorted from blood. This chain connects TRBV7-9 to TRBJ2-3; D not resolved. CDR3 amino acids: CASSLVRATDTQYF. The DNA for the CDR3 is TGTGCCAGCAGCTTAGTTCGGGCCACAGATACGCAGTATTTT.